This T cell receptor (beta chain) appears in the sequencing data of a study of cytomegalovirus exposure and HLA in healthy donors. Whole-study context: It was reported in a later analysis that the 95 to 150 validation repertoires used the same platform as the 550 to 850 first-cohort repertoires.

Whole-study results and caveats: Reportedly, diagnosis of cytomegalovirus status by the classifier showed high specificity and sensitivity. There were some public TCRs occurring in many donors, but most TCR sequences were rare.

Repertoires were generated with immunoSEQ multiplex PCR, while TCRdb's copy carries only in-frame clones and drops some. Of about 130,000 clones in the sample, about 91% were seen once. In the case of this clone: What it recognizes is unknown.

Germline CDR1 reads SNHLY; CDR2 reads FYNNEI. V was cut by 6 bases and J by 7 bases, with 16 bases left in between. The CDR3 loop spans 14 amino acids. This sequence joins TRBV2 and TRBJ2-1; possibly TRBD2 for D (7 bases). The specimen sequenced was PBMCs. This receptor was taken from a woman between 18 and 29 years old in good health and CMV-seronegative. CDR3 sequence: CASSVTGRGNEQFF. For the CDR3, the DNA is TGTGCCAGCAGCGTTACAGGGAGGGGTAATGAGCAGTTCTTC.